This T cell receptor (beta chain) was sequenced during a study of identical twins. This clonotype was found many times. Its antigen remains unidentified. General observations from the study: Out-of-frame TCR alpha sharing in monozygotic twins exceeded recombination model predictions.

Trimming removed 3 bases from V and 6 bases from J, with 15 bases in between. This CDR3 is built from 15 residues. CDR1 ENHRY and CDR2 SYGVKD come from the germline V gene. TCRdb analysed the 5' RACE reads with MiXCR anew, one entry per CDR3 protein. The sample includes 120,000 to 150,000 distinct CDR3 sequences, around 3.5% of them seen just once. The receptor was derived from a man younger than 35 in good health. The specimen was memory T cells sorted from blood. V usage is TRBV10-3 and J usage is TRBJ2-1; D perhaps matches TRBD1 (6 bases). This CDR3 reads CAISETQGSTNEQFF. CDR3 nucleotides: TGTGCCATCAGTGAAACACAGGGTAGTACCAATGAGCAGTTCTTC.